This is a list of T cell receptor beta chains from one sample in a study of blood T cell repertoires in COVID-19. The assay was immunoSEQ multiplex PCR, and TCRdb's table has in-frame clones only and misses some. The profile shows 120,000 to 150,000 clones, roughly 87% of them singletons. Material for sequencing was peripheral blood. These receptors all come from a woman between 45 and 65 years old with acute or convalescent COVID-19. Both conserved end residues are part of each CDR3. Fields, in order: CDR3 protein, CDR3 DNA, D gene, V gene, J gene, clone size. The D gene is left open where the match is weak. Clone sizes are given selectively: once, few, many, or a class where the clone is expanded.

CASSLSGQGARGYTF	TGCGCCAGCAGCTTGTCGGGACAGGGGGCGCGAGGCTACACCTTC	TRBD1	TRBV5-1	TRBJ1-2	-
CASSQGLATREQFF	TGTGCCAGCAGCCAGGGACTAGCTACGCGGGAGCAGTTCTTC	TRBD2	TRBV3-1/TRBV3-2	TRBJ2-1	-
CASSPLNVGRGEKLFF	TGTGCCAGCTCACCACTCAATGTTGGGAGGGGTGAAAAACTGTTTTTT	-	TRBV18	TRBJ1-4	-
CASSLVRGQGPNTEAFF	TGTGCCAGCAGCTTAGTCAGGGGCCAGGGGCCGAACACTGAAGCTTTCTTT	-	TRBV7-9	TRBJ1-1	few
CASSFRTLENSPLHF	TGTGCCAGCAGCTTCCGGACTCTCGAAAATTCACCCCTCCACTTT	-	TRBV11-2	TRBJ1-6	-
CASLLRRYEQYF	TGTGCCAGCCTATTGCGGAGATACGAGCAGTACTTC	-	TRBV2	TRBJ2-7	-
CASSVQGRSGYTF	TGTGCCAGCAGCGTACAGGGTAGAAGTGGCTACACCTTC	-	TRBV9	TRBJ1-2	-
CASSTRDRGYGYTF	TGTGCCAGCAGTACCCGGGACAGAGGCTATGGCTACACCTTC	TRBD1	TRBV6-5	TRBJ1-2	-
CASSQGSSGGNTGELFF	TGTGCCAGCAGCCAAGGGTCTAGCGGGGGGAACACCGGGGAGCTGTTTTTT	TRBD2	TRBV3-1/TRBV3-2	TRBJ2-2	-
CAWSGSPYEQYF	TGTGCCTGGAGTGGTAGTCCCTACGAGCAGTACTTC	-	TRBV30	TRBJ2-7	-
CASSLAPAATNGYTF	TGTGCCAGCAGCTTGGCCCCGGCAGCCACTAACGGCTACACCTTC	-	TRBV5-5	TRBJ1-2	-
CASSSAGLASTDTQYF	TGTGCCAGCAGCTCAGCTGGACTAGCAAGTACAGATACGCAGTATTTT	TRBD2	TRBV5-4	TRBJ2-3	-
CASQGSYEQYF	TGTGCCAGCCAGGGTTCCTACGAGCAGTACTTC	-	TRBV6-5	TRBJ2-7	-
CASSDSTGGAGELFF	TGTGCCAGCAGTGACTCGACGGGGGGGGCCGGGGAGCTGTTTTTT	TRBD2	TRBV6-4	TRBJ2-2	-
CASSELGGGSVDTQYF	TGTGCCAGCAGTGAACTGGGGGGCGGGAGTGTGGATACGCAGTATTTT	-	TRBV6-1	TRBJ2-3	-
CASSPGTAYSYEQYF	TGTGCCAGCAGCCCAGGGACAGCCTACTCCTACGAGCAGTACTTC	TRBD1	TRBV5-5	TRBJ2-7	once
CASSLGASTGGWYEQYF	TGCGCCAGCAGCTTGGGGGCTAGTACAGGGGGCTGGTACGAGCAGTACTTC	TRBD1	TRBV5-1	TRBJ2-7	once
CASSFRQIRSPLHF	TGTGCCAGCAGCTTTAGACAGATAAGGTCACCCCTCCACTTT	-	TRBV7-3	TRBJ1-6	-
CASSIAQGYTEAFF	TGTGCCAGTAGTATAGCCCAGGGCTACACTGAAGCTTTCTTT	-	TRBV19	TRBJ1-1	-
CASSLAVGSSYNEQFF	TGTGCCAGCAGCTTAGCTGTCGGGAGCTCCTACAATGAGCAGTTCTTC	-	TRBV7-6	TRBJ2-1	-
CATGTGVHEQYF	TGCGCCACCGGGACAGGGGTACACGAGCAGTACTTC	TRBD1	TRBV10-1	TRBJ2-7	-
CASSKVGTQNTEAFF	TGTGCCAGCAGCAAAGTAGGGACTCAGAACACTGAAGCTTTCTTT	-	TRBV21-1	TRBJ1-1	once
CASRRITGEAFF	TGTGCCAGCAGACGGATCACAGGGGAAGCTTTCTTT	-	TRBV7-2	TRBJ1-1	-
CASSLNGNQETQYF	TGTGCCAGCAGCTTAAATGGCAACCAAGAGACCCAGTACTTC	-	TRBV7-3	TRBJ2-5	-
CAISDGLAGANEQYF	TGTGCCATCAGTGATGGGCTAGCGGGAGCTAACGAGCAGTACTTC	TRBD2	TRBV10-3	TRBJ2-7	-
CASSMNQAISNQPQHF	TGTGCCAGTAGTATGAATCAGGCGATTAGCAATCAGCCCCAGCATTTT	-	TRBV19	TRBJ1-5	-
CASSVDRDRKYNGYTF	TGTGCCAGCAGCGTAGACCGGGACAGGAAATATAACGGCTACACCTTC	TRBD1	TRBV9	TRBJ1-2	-
CASSLSLAGGPGELFF	TGTGCCAGCAGTTTATCTCTAGCGGGGGGTCCCGGGGAGCTGTTTTTT	TRBD2	TRBV27	TRBJ2-2	-
CASSRRDRGRHEKLFF	TGTGCCAGCAGCCGACGGGACAGGGGGCGCCATGAAAAACTGTTTTTT	TRBD1	TRBV5-4	TRBJ1-4	-
CASGLAGGDGYTF	TGTGCTAGTGGTTTGGCCGGCGGGGATGGCTACACCTTC	-	TRBV12-5	TRBJ1-2	-
CASSEGGDRGRRGYTF	TGTGCCAGCAGTGAAGGGGGGGACAGGGGGCGGCGAGGCTACACCTTC	TRBD1	TRBV6-1	TRBJ1-2	-
CASSEDRDPRNEQFF	TGCGCCAGCAGTGAGGACAGGGATCCTAGGAATGAGCAGTTCTTC	TRBD1	TRBV10-1	TRBJ2-1	-
CASAPGRHTEAFF	TGTGCCAGCGCCCCAGGGAGGCACACTGAAGCTTTCTTT	-	TRBV12-3/TRBV12-4	TRBJ1-1	-
CASRLVRGTAYEQYF	TGTGCAAGTCGCTTAGTAAGGGGGACAGCCTACGAGCAGTACTTC	-	TRBV12-2	TRBJ2-7	-
CASSTSVTRPDQPQHF	TGTGCCAGCAGCACTAGTGTCACGAGGCCAGATCAGCCCCAGCATTTT	-	TRBV7-8	TRBJ1-5	few
CSCRGLDGYTF	TGCAGCTGCAGGGGTTTGGATGGCTACACCTTC	-	TRBV29-1	TRBJ1-2	-
CASSSVRDRGSMNTEAFF	TGTGCCAGCTCATCCGTCCGGGACAGGGGGAGCATGAACACTGAAGCTTTCTTT	TRBD1	TRBV18	TRBJ1-1	few
CASSFRQVLIGTDTQYF	TGTGCCAGCAGCTTCAGACAGGTTTTGATCGGCACAGATACGCAGTATTTT	-	TRBV5-6	TRBJ2-3	-
CASSPGHSYEQYF	TGTGCCAGTAGCCCCGGACACTCCTACGAGCAGTACTTC	-	TRBV19	TRBJ2-7	-